These 12 T cell receptor beta chains were sequenced from one sample in a study of T cell responses to AZD1222 COVID-19 vaccine. Produced via immunoSEQ multiplex PCR; TCRdb's table is partial and in-frame only. The sample contains around 130,000 clones, nearly 90% of which appear only once. Sequencing used peripheral blood, obtained 28 days after the second AZD1222 dose. These receptors were taken from an adult who received the AZD1222 COVID-19 vaccine.

The chain combines TRBV27 with TRBJ2-1, with D possibly matching TRBD2 (6 bases). V lost 8 bases, J lost 6 bases, and 17 bases lay in between. CDR3 length: 14 amino acids. Germline V CDR1 and CDR2: MNHEY, SMNVEV (reference sequence). CDR3 sequence: CASQATGSSNEQFF. For the CDR3, the DNA is TGTGCCAGCCAAGCCACCGGGAGTAGCAATGAGCAGTTCTTC.

The chain combines TRBV5-6 with TRBJ1-2, with TRBD1 as a possible D gene (6 bases). Trimming took 4 bases from V and 4 from J, leaving 14 bases between them. The CDR3 totals 14 residues. The V gene's germline CDR1 is SGHDT and CDR2 YYEEEE. In DNA form, the CDR3 reads TGTGCCAGCAGCCCCCTCCAGGGGCCCTATGGCTACACCTTC. This gives the protein CASSPLQGPYGYTF.

The J gene is TRBJ2-7, the V gene TRBV7-9, with D possibly being TRBD1 (6 bases). This CDR3 comprises 14 residues. Trimming pared 5 bases from V and 3 bases from J, leaving 14 bases between. Germline loops: CDR1 SEHNR, CDR2 FQNEAQ (reference sequence). The CDR3 sequence is CASSPPRDNYEQYF. The DNA of the CDR3 is TGTGCCAGCAGCCCCCCTCGGGACAACTACGAGCAGTACTTC. Full variable domain (missing parts from reference TRBV7-9 and TRBJ2-7): DTGVSQNPRHKITKRGQNVTFRCDPISEHNRLYWYRQTLGQGPEFLTYFQNEAQLEKSRLLSDRFSAERPKGSFSTLEIQRTEQGDSAMYLCASSPPRDNYEQYFGPGTRLTVT.

The V and J genes are TRBV11-2 and TRBJ2-3, with TRBD2 matching over 7 bases. This CDR3 has 19 amino acids. The germline CDR1 and CDR2 sequences are SGHAT and FQNNGV. V dropped 2 bases and J dropped 6; count of bases not matched to a gene: 20. The CDR3 protein is CASSLSLRLAAPGLDTQYF. The DNA of the CDR3 is TGTGCCAGCAGCTTATCTCTGCGACTAGCCGCCCCGGGGTTGGATACGCAGTATTTT.

A single count supports this clone. Mismatch with germline at one junction end may stem from a read error. This sequence joins TRBV7-7 and TRBJ2-5; D may be TRBD1 (5 bases). The germline CDR1 and CDR2 sequences are SSHAT and FNYEAQ (reference sequence). This CDR3 is 13 amino acids long. CDR3 amino acids: CASSLGAVETQYF. Here the CDR3 DNA reads TGTGCTAGCAGCTTAGGGGCGGTAGAGACCCAGTACTTC.

The chain employs TRBV11-2 and TRBJ1-2; TRBD1 matches 8 bases. Germline V CDR1 and CDR2: SGHAT, FQNNGV. With 3 bases clipped from V and 0 bases from J, the junction kept 9 bases outside the gene matches. The length of the CDR3 is 17 residues. The CDR3 nucleotides read TGTGCCAGCAGCTTCGGGACAGGCTATGGAGCTAACTATGGCTACACCTTC. This encodes CASSFGTGYGANYGYTF.

The chain has TRBV7-2 and TRBJ2-1, with 10 bases identical to TRBD2. Germline CDR1 and CDR2: SGHTA and FQGNSA. With V trimmed by 6 bases and J by 3 bases, 5 bases remained unmatched. The CDR3 loop spans 15 amino acids. In DNA, the CDR3 is TGTGCCAGCAGTACCGGGACTAGCGTCTACAATGAGCAGTTCTTC. Translation gives CASSTGTSVYNEQFF.

The chain uses TRBV4-3 and TRBJ2-4; 7 bases line up with TRBD1. The CDR3 totals 18 residues. V gave up 4 bases and J gave up 7 bases; unmatched junction bases: 19. CDR1 LGHNA and CDR2 YSLEER come from the germline V gene. CDR3 DNA sequence: TGCGCCAGCAGCCCGCAGGGGACAGAGCCCACGGGGCTGAACATTCAGTACTTC. Protein product: CASSPQGTEPTGLNIQYF.

The genes are TRBV7-9 and TRBJ2-4, with 14 bases that match TRBD2. With 2 bases clipped from V and 8 bases from J, the junction kept 11 bases outside the gene matches. The germline CDR1 and CDR2 sequences are SEHNR and FQNEAQ (reference sequence). This CDR3 has 18 residues. CDR3 sequence reads: CASSLPYRLAGGLDIQYF. The DNA of the CDR3 is TGTGCCAGCAGCTTACCCTATCGACTAGCGGGGGGGCTGGACATTCAGTACTTC.

The genes are TRBV19 and TRBJ2-2, with TRBD1 matching 7 bases. Germline trimming cut 7 bases from V and 5 bases from J; bases unmatched to any gene: 10. The CDR3 covers 15 residues. In germline, CDR1 is LNHDA, CDR2 SQIVND (reference sequence). CDR3 coding DNA: TGTGCCAGTAAACGATTTCCGGGACAGACCGGGGAGCTGTTTTTT. It translates to CASKRFPGQTGELFF.

This chain connects TRBV7-9 to TRBJ1-2; D is unclear. Deletions cut 0 bases from V and 5 bases from J, with 7 bases between. Germline assignment: CDR1 SEHNR and CDR2 FQNEAQ (reference sequence). The CDR3 sequence is 13 residues long. CDR3 DNA: TGTGCCAGCAGCTTAGCGGTAGGGTATGGCTACACCTTC. This encodes CASSLAVGYGYTF.

The chain carries TRBV15 and TRBJ1-5; no definite D call. The CDR3 totals 17 residues. Per the germline V gene, CDR1 is LNHNV and CDR2 is YYDKDF (reference sequence). Trimming stripped 0 bases from V and 0 bases from J, with 12 bases between. CDR3 nucleotides: TGTGCCACCAGCAGAGAGTCGGCAGGCTATAGCAATCAGCCCCAGCATTTT. Translating it yields CATSRESAGYSNQPQHF.